This T cell receptor (beta chain) was obtained from a study of glioma-infiltrating T cells after dendritic cell vaccination. Amplification used 60 V beta primers and 13 J beta primers. TCRdb keeps only in-frame clones here, not all; method: immunoSEQ multiplex PCR. The sample includes 80,000 to 100,000 clones, about four fifths of them seen just once. Concerning this clone itself: What it recognizes is unknown.

This CDR3 has 15 residues. Looked up from germline, CDR1 is SGHRS and CDR2 is YFSETQ. V shed 3 bases, J shed 6 bases, and the junction held 7 bases outside the gene matches. Before vaccination, two weeks after the third vaccination, and at progression, PBMC were collected. Study-wide results and limits: Estimated pretreatment TIL content predicted outcome after dendritic cell vaccination. Survival was not directly related to TCR clonality in these patients.

This material consisted of blood, taken before dendritic cell vaccination. V gene TRBV5-1 combines with J gene TRBJ2-2; 8 bases map to TRBD2. The receptor's source is a human donor with glioblastoma. CDR3 DNA sequence: TGCGCCAGCAGCTCCTTAGCGGGGAGTCCCGGGGAGCTGTTTTTT. It yields the protein CASSSLAGSPGELFF.